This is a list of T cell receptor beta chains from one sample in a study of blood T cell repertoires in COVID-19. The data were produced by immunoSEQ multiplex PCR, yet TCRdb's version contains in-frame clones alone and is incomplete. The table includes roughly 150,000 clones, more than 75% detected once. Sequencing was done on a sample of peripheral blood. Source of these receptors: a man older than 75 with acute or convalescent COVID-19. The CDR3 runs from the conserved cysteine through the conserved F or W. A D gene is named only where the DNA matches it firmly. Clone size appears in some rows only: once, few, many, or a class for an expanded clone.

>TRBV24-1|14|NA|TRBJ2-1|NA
CATSETSSYNEQFF
TGTGCCACCAGTGAGACAAGCTCCTACAATGAGCAGTTCTTC
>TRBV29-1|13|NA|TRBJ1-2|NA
CSVGRDRGYGYTF
TGCAGCGTTGGGCGGGACCGCGGCTATGGCTACACCTTC
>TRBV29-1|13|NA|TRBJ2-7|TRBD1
CSVRQGGSYEQYF
TGCAGCGTTCGACAGGGGGGCTCCTACGAGCAGTACTTC
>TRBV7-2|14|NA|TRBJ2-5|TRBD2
CASSSGLDKETQYF
TGTGCCAGCAGTTCGGGACTAGACAAAGAGACCCAGTACTTC
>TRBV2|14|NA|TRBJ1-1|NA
CASSEALRTAEAFF
TGTGCCAGCAGTGAAGCTCTAAGAACCGCTGAAGCTTTCTTT
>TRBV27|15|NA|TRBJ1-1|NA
CASSLSNLQGTEAFF
TGTGCCAGCAGTTTATCGAACTTACAGGGCACTGAAGCTTTCTTT
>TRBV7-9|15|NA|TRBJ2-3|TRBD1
CASSLGGTGLDTQYF
TGTGCCAGCAGCTTAGGGGGGACAGGGCTGGATACGCAGTATTTT
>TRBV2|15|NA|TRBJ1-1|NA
CASSDLGGGNTEAFF
TGTGCCAGCAGTGACCTCGGCGGCGGGAACACTGAAGCTTTCTTT
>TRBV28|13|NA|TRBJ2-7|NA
CASNRGGLYEQYF
TGTGCCAGCAATAGGGGCGGTCTTTACGAGCAGTACTTC
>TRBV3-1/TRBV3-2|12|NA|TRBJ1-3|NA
CASRRAGNTIYF
TGTGCCAGCCGCCGCGCGGGAAACACCATATATTTT
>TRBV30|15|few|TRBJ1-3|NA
CAWSVQSSSGNTIYF
TGTGCCTGGAGTGTACAGTCCTCCTCTGGAAACACCATATATTTT
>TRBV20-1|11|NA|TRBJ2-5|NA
CSANLGGTQYF
TGCAGTGCTAACCTGGGGGGGACCCAGTACTTC
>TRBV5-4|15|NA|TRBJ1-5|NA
CASSLNPNSNQPQHF
TGTGCCAGCAGCTTAAACCCTAATAGCAATCAGCCCCAGCATTTT
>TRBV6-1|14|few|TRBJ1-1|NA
CASSEEPGYHEAFF
TGTGCCAGCAGTGAAGAGCCAGGGTATCATGAAGCTTTCTTT
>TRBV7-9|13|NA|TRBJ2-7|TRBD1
CASSPRDRVGQYF
TGTGCCAGCAGCCCCAGGGACAGGGTAGGGCAGTACTTC
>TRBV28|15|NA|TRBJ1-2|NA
CASSSLRGWNYGYTF
TGTGCCAGCAGTTCTCTTCGAGGCTGGAACTATGGCTACACCTTC
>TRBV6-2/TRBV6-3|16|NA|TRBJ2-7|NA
CASSYLGRLPSYEQYF
TGTGCCAGCAGTTACTTGGGGCGTCTACCCTCCTACGAGCAGTACTTC
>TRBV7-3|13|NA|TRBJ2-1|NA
CASSLGREVEQFF
TGTGCCAGCAGCTTAGGCAGGGAGGTTGAGCAGTTCTTC
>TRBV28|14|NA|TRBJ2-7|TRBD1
CASSRPGGTYEQYF
TGTGCCAGCAGTCGTCCAGGGGGAACCTACGAGCAGTACTTC
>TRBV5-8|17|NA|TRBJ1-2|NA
CASSQPRGREENYGYTF
TGTGCCAGCAGCCAACCGAGGGGACGGGAGGAAAACTATGGCTACACCTTC
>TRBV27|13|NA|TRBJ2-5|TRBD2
CASSTGLRETQYF
TGTGCCAGCAGTACGGGACTAAGGGAGACCCAGTACTTC
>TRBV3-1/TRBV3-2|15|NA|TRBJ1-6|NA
CASSFQGSYNSPLHF
TGTGCCAGCAGTTTCCAGGGGTCCTATAATTCACCCCTCCACTTT
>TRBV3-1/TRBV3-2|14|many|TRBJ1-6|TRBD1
CASSQGQDNSPLHF
TGTGCCAGCAGCCAGGGACAGGATAATTCACCCCTCCACTTT